A few counts support the clone carrying this TCR beta chain. As yet, its antigen is unknown. This record belongs to a study of identical twins. Study results and limitations: Weaker excess twin sharing was seen among beta out-of-frame sequences.

It was template switching that added a universal primer site, and there were unique molecular identifiers on the cDNA. TCRdb ran MiXCR on the 5' RACE reads and lists one entry per CDR3 protein. The table shows a few hundred thousand distinct CDR3 sequences, with about an eighth occurring only once. In addition, the sample was reused for a study of yellow fever vaccine responses in identical twins.

The specimen was memory (CD45RO+) T cells sorted from blood. This sequence was found in a woman between 18 and 29 years old in good health.

Written as DNA, the CDR3 is TGTGCCAGCTGGGCTTTAGGCACTGAAGCTTTCTTT. Its protein product is CASWALGTEAFF. The genes are TRBV28 and TRBJ1-1; no clear D. The CDR3 totals 12 residues. V was shortened by 8 bases and J by 4 bases, with 11 bases between the two germline ends. The germline V gene encodes CDR1 MDHEN and CDR2 SYDVKM.